This passage covers 28 T cell receptor beta chains from one sample sequenced in a study of blood T cell repertoires in COVID-19 (dated by TCRdb to the early 2020s). Preparation of the library involved the immunoSEQ multiplex PCR assay. The immuneACCESS repertoire file appears here via TCRdb, limited to in-frame rearrangements. These files lack a portion of the clones; in checked studies, under half of the deficit traces to unresolved V genes, and the cause of the others is not known. The sample table holds about 330,000 clones, of which around 88% were seen once. 1.2% of the sample is taken by the ten largest. Sequenced: peripheral blood. The receptors originated from a woman aged 50 to 65 with acute or convalescent COVID-19.

The chain recombines TRBV3-1 (or the pseudogene TRBV3-2) with TRBJ1-1; 8 bases are a match to TRBD1. This CDR3 has 15 residues. In germline, CDR1 is LGHDT, CDR2 YNNKEL (reference sequence). The V segment lost 4 bases and the J segment 7 bases; nucleotides outside the gene matches: 11. The CDR3 sequence: CASSLGQGFLGEAFF. In DNA, the CDR3 is TGTGCCAGCAGCCTCGGACAGGGCTTTTTAGGTGAAGCTTTCTTT.

The chain couples TRBV11-2 to TRBJ2-5; the D gene is possibly TRBD1 (5 bases). Germline CDR1 is SGHAT and CDR2 is FQNNGV. This CDR3 comprises 11 residues. Trimming stripped 5 bases from V and 7 bases from J, with 8 bases between. This CDR3 reads CASSRQGTQYF. CDR3 bases: TGTGCCAGCAGCCGGCAGGGGACCCAGTACTTC.

The V call is TRBV5-6, the J call TRBJ1-5, with 8 bases that match TRBD1. CDR1 SGHDT and CDR2 YYEEEE come from the germline V gene. The CDR3 totals 16 residues. The trim removed 1 base at V and 3 bases at J, leaving 6 bases unmatched. CDR3 in amino acids: CASSLTQDRVNQPQHF. DNA of the CDR3: TGTGCCAGCAGCTTGACCCAGGACAGGGTCAATCAGCCCCAGCATTTT.

This rearrangement joins TRBV7-2 to TRBJ2-3; TRBD2 matches 9 bases. CDR3 size: 16 residues. The junction had 8 bases not matched to a gene; V was cut back by 5 bases and J by 2 bases. Germline CDR1 reads SGHTA; CDR2 reads FQGNSA. The CDR3 protein is CASSPRLAGTTDTQYF. DNA of the CDR3: TGTGCCAGCAGCCCTCGGCTAGCGGGAACCACAGATACGCAGTATTTT.

This clone was seen once. The rearrangement uses TRBV20-1 and TRBJ2-3; a weak D match, TRBD2 (6 bases). Germline-derived CDR1 and CDR2 are DFQATT and SNEGSKA (reference sequence). V shed 3 bases and J shed 2 bases, with 15 bases lying between them. CDR3 length: 15 residues. The CDR3 loop is CSASTAAGTTDTQYF. DNA of the CDR3: TGCAGTGCTAGTACCGCGGCGGGGACCACAGATACGCAGTATTTT.

The chain links TRBV7-2 to TRBJ1-1; 7 nucleotides align to TRBD1. The CDR3 totals 14 residues. J gave up 4 bases and V 3 bases, and 5 bases lay outside the gene matches. CDR1 is SGHTA, CDR2 FQGNSA, per germline. In DNA form, the CDR3 reads TGTGCCAGCAGCTTGGACAGGTTGGGCACTGAAGCTTTCTTT. Translated, it gives CASSLDRLGTEAFF. The variable domain in full, completed from reference TRBV7-2 and TRBJ1-1, reads GAGVSQSPSNKVTEKGKDVELRCDPISGHTALYWYRQSLGQGLEFLIYFQGNSAPDKSGLPSDRFSAERTGGSVSTLTIQRTQQEDSAVYLCASSLDRLGTEAFFGQGTRLTVV.

The rearrangement uses TRBV18 and TRBJ1-1, with D maybe TRBD1 (5 bases). The CDR3 length is 14 residues. V gave up 3 bases and J gave up 8 bases, with 16 bases separating them. Germline CDR1 is KGHSH and CDR2 is LQKENI. Here the CDR3 reads CASSPPGHGSEAFF. Here the CDR3 DNA reads TGTGCCAGCTCACCCCCTGGACACGGGTCCGAAGCTTTCTTT.

Ten or more counts support this clone. The V gene is TRBV20-1, the J gene TRBJ1-2; D remains unclear. The CDR3 has 12 amino acids. Germline V CDR1 and CDR2: DFQATT, SNEGSKA (reference sequence). V was shortened by 3 bases and J by 8 bases, with 13 bases between the two germline ends. CDR3 amino acids: CSASKPGRGYTF. DNA for the CDR3: TGCAGTGCTAGTAAGCCGGGAAGAGGCTACACCTTC.

V gene TRBV5-6 combines with J gene TRBJ2-6, with D possibly matching TRBD2 (5 bases). Germline CDR1 is SGHDT and CDR2 is YYEEEE. CDR3 length equals 16 residues. The germline V and J ends were trimmed by 0 bases and 4 bases, with 11 bases remaining between them. The CDR3 here is CASSLVVDSGANVLTF. The CDR3 coding sequence is TGTGCCAGCAGCTTGGTTGTGGACTCCGGGGCCAACGTCCTGACTTTC.

The rearrangement uses TRBV28 and TRBJ2-2; TRBD1 agrees at 8 bases. Germline CDR1 MDHEN, CDR2 SYDVKM. V trimming: 2 bases; J trimming: 5 bases; junction bases outside the gene matches: 4. The CDR3 covers 15 residues. CDR3 amino acids: CASSLRQGFTGELFF. In nucleotides, the CDR3 is TGTGCCAGCAGTTTAAGACAGGGGTTTACCGGGGAGCTGTTTTTT.

This chain connects TRBV7-9 to TRBJ1-1, with a possible D match to TRBD1 (5 bases). V was clipped by 5 bases and J by 1 base, with 17 bases between them. Germline V gene sequence: CDR1 SEHNR, CDR2 FQNEAQ (reference sequence). The CDR3 loop spans 16 amino acids. This CDR3 reads CASSPGTQIKNTEAFF. The CDR3 DNA follows: TGTGCCAGCAGCCCCGGGACTCAAATTAAGAACACTGAAGCTTTCTTT. Using reference TRBV7-9 and TRBJ1-1 for the parts outside the CDR3, the full variable domain is DTGVSQNPRHKITKRGQNVTFRCDPISEHNRLYWYRQTLGQGPEFLTYFQNEAQLEKSRLLSDRFSAERPKGSFSTLEIQRTEQGDSAMYLCASSPGTQIKNTEAFFGQGTRLTVV.

V is TRBV6-5 and J is TRBJ1-2; D is perhaps TRBD1 (5 bases). The germline V and J ends were trimmed by 5 bases and 8 bases, with 21 bases remaining between them. CDR3 length: 15 residues. Germline values: CDR1 MNHEY, CDR2 SVGAGI. For the CDR3, the DNA is TGTGCCAGCAGTCCCCTTCGCAGGGCTAAGTCCGGCTACACCTTC. It is translated as CASSPLRRAKSGYTF.

This chain links TRBV4-3 with TRBJ1-1, with 9 nucleotides matching TRBD1. The germline V gene has CDR1 LGHNA and CDR2 YSLEER. Trimming took 2 bases from V and 4 from J; bases not matched to a gene: 5. The CDR3 length is 15 residues. The DNA of the CDR3 is TGCGCCAGCAGCCAACGATACAGGGGGCTCACTGAAGCTTTCTTT. Its translation is CASSQRYRGLTEAFF.

A few counts support this clone. The chain couples TRBV5-6 to TRBJ1-1, with 7 bases fitting TRBD1. This CDR3 region has 14 residues. V trimming: 4 bases; J trimming: 3 bases; junction bases outside the gene matches: 6. Germline V gene data show CDR1 as SGHDT and CDR2 as YYEEEE. The CDR3 DNA reads as TGTGCCAGCAGCCTAACAGGGGTTCACACTGAAGCTTTCTTT. Residues: CASSLTGVHTEAFF.

Only one count was recorded for this clone. This rearrangement joins TRBV7-9 to TRBJ1-6; 10 bases are shared with TRBD1. Trimming at V came to 3 bases and at J to 8 bases, leaving 4 bases not matched to a gene. The germline V gene has CDR1 SEHNR and CDR2 FQNEAQ (reference sequence). CDR3 length: 15 amino acids. The CDR3 DNA sequence: TGTGCCAGCAGCTTCACCGGGACAGGGGATTCACCCCTCCACTTT. This codes for CASSFTGTGDSPLHF. The variable domain in full, completed from reference TRBV7-9 and TRBJ1-6, reads DTGVSQNPRHKITKRGQNVTFRCDPISEHNRLYWYRQTLGQGPEFLTYFQNEAQLEKSRLLSDRFSAERPKGSFSTLEIQRTEQGDSAMYLCASSFTGTGDSPLHFGNGTRLTVT.

This clone occurred a few times. The V gene is TRBV10-3, the J gene TRBJ1-1; 8 nucleotides match TRBD1. The V and J ends lost 7 bases and 6 bases, in that order; junction bases with no gene match: 7. The CDR3 totals 13 residues. Germline V gives CDR1 ENHRY, CDR2 SYGVKD. The CDR3, as DNA: TGTGCCATCACTTTGGACAGGGACGCTGAAGCTTTCTTT. It is translated as CAITLDRDAEAFF.

This clone was detected once. The rearrangement joins TRBV4-1 to TRBJ2-5; perhaps TRBD1 as D (6 bases). The ends were cut back, 1 base at V and 1 base at J, with 10 bases in the middle. This CDR3 region has 15 residues. CDR1 MGHRA and CDR2 YSYEKL come from the germline V gene. CDR3 amino acids: CASSQGDRFQETQYF. The CDR3 bases are TGCGCCAGCAGCCAAGGAGACAGGTTCCAAGAGACCCAGTACTTC.

This chain uses TRBV5-1 with TRBJ2-2; D may be TRBD1 (5 bases). The V and J ends lost 1 base and 4 bases respectively, with 11 bases between them. Germline-derived CDR1 and CDR2 are SGHRS and YFSETQ. The CDR3 sequence is 15 residues long. CDR3 coding DNA: TGCGCCAGCAGCTTGACAGGCCTACTCACCGGGGAGCTGTTTTTT. Translated, it gives CASSLTGLLTGELFF.

The gene calls are TRBV4-1 and TRBJ1-1, with D possibly matching TRBD1 (5 bases). Deletions cut 3 bases from V and 0 bases from J, with 17 bases between. Looked up from germline, CDR1 is MGHRA and CDR2 is YSYEKL. This CDR3 region has 17 residues. CDR3 sequence: CASSQGGGRRLNTEAFF. The CDR3 DNA follows: TGCGCCAGCAGCCAGGGGGGAGGGAGGAGATTGAACACTGAAGCTTTCTTT.

The genes are TRBV28 and TRBJ2-3; the D is unclear. Between the trimmed V and J ends, which lost 6 bases and 9 bases, there was a span of 16 bases. Germline assignment: CDR1 MDHEN and CDR2 SYDVKM. The CDR3 runs 13 residues. CDR3 region: CASRDGGPRTQYF. CDR3 in DNA: TGTGCCAGCAGGGATGGCGGTCCCCGGACGCAGTATTTT. The variable domain in full, with the rest retrieved from reference TRBV28 and TRBJ2-3, is DVKVTQSSRYLVKRTGEKVFLECVQDMDHENMFWYRQDPGLGLRLIYFSYDVKMKEKGDIPEGYSVSREKKERFSLILESASTNQTSMYLCASRDGGPRTQYFGPGTRLTVL.

This clone was seen a single time. The chain links TRBV11-3 to TRBJ1-1, with no clear D. This CDR3 comprises 13 residues. Trimming removed 0 bases at V and 6 bases at J, with 8 bases between. CDR1 is SGHNT and CDR2 is YENEEA in the germline V gene. The CDR3 loop reads CASSLEWASEAFF. Here the CDR3 DNA reads TGTGCCAGCAGCTTAGAATGGGCATCTGAAGCTTTCTTT.

This chain connects TRBV5-1 to TRBJ2-5, with TRBD2 identical over 8 bases. J lost 4 bases, V lost 2 bases, and 4 bases had no gene match. Germline values: CDR1 SGHRS, CDR2 YFSETQ. The CDR3 runs to 14 residues. Written as DNA, the CDR3 is TGCGCCAGCAGCTTTTTGACTAGCGCAGAGACCCAGTACTTC. Its protein product is CASSFLTSAETQYF.

This chain links TRBV15 with TRBJ1-1; D unresolved. V was clipped by 2 bases and J by 2 bases, with 9 bases between them. CDR1 is LNHNV and CDR2 is YYDKDF in the germline V gene (reference sequence). This CDR3 has 14 amino acids. CDR3 amino acids: CATSRLFTNTEAFF. The DNA of the CDR3 is TGTGCCACCAGCAGACTCTTCACAAACACTGAAGCTTTCTTT.

This clone was recorded once. The chain employs TRBV7-2 and TRBJ1-6, with D hard to call. This CDR3 is 15 amino acids long. The V end was cut by 3 bases, the J end by 6 bases, with 12 bases between. CDR1 and CDR2 from the germline V gene are SGHTA and FQGNSA. The DNA of the CDR3 is TGTGCCAGCAGCTTGTCCCGTAACATTAATTCACCCCTCCACTTT. It translates to CASSLSRNINSPLHF. The full variable domain, in which reference TRBV7-2 and TRBJ1-6 provide the parts outside the CDR3, is GAGVSQSPSNKVTEKGKDVELRCDPISGHTALYWYRQSLGQGLEFLIYFQGNSAPDKSGLPSDRFSAERTGGSVSTLTIQRTQQEDSAVYLCASSLSRNINSPLHFGNGTRLTVT.

The table lists this clone with a few counts. This chain joins TRBV15 and TRBJ1-5; D is unresolved. The CDR3 spans 17 residues. Germline values: CDR1 LNHNV, CDR2 YYDKDF (reference sequence). V dropped 0 bases and J dropped 0 bases, with 12 bases sitting between them. CDR3 nucleotides: TGTGCCACCAGCAGAGAAAGGAGGGAGGGTAGCAATCAGCCCCAGCATTTT. This encodes CATSRERREGSNQPQHF.

V and J are TRBV29-1 and TRBJ2-7; D is unresolved. V was trimmed by 4 bases and J by 5 bases, leaving 15 bases between them. This CDR3 contains 13 residues. The germline gives CDR1 SQVTM, CDR2 ANQGSEA. CDR3 bases: TGCAGCGTTGGGTACCCCACGGAGCACGAGCAGTACTTC. This encodes CSVGYPTEHEQYF.

The V gene is TRBV29-1, the J gene TRBJ1-5; tentative D call: TRBD1 (5 bases). Germline V gene data show CDR1 as SQVTM and CDR2 as ANQGSEA. The CDR3 sequence is 13 residues long. The ends were cut back, 4 bases at V and 6 bases at J, with 13 bases in the middle. The CDR3 region is CSVVEIGGQPQHF. The CDR3 coding sequence is TGCAGCGTTGTTGAGATCGGGGGTCAGCCCCAGCATTTT.

V gene TRBV4-2 combines with J gene TRBJ1-1, with D perhaps TRBD1 (6 bases). This CDR3 has 15 amino acids. CDR1 is LGHNA and CDR2 is YNFKEQ in the germline V gene. The V and J ends lost 3 bases and 4 bases respectively, with 15 bases between them. DNA of the CDR3: TGTGCCAGCAGCCAGCGCCTGGGGGCCAGCACTGAAGCTTTCTTT. It codes for CASSQRLGASTEAFF.